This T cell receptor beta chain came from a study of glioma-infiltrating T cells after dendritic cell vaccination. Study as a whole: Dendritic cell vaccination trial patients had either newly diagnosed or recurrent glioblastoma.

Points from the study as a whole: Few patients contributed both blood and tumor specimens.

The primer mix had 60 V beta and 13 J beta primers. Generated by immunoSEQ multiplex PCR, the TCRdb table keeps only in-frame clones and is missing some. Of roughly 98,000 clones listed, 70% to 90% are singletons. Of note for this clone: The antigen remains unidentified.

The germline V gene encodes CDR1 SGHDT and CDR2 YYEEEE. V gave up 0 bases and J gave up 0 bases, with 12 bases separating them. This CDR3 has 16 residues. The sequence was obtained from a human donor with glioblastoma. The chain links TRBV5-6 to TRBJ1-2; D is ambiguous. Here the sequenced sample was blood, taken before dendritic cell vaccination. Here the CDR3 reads CASSLDRGNANYGYTF. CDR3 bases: TGTGCCAGCAGCTTGGATAGAGGGAACGCTAACTATGGCTACACCTTC. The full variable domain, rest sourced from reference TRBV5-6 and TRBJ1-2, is DAGVTQSPTHLIKTRGQQVTLRCSPKSGHDTVSWYQQALGQGPQFIFQYYEEEERQRGNFPDRFSGHQFPNYSSELNVNALLLGDSALYLCASSLDRGNANYGYTFGSGTRLTVV.